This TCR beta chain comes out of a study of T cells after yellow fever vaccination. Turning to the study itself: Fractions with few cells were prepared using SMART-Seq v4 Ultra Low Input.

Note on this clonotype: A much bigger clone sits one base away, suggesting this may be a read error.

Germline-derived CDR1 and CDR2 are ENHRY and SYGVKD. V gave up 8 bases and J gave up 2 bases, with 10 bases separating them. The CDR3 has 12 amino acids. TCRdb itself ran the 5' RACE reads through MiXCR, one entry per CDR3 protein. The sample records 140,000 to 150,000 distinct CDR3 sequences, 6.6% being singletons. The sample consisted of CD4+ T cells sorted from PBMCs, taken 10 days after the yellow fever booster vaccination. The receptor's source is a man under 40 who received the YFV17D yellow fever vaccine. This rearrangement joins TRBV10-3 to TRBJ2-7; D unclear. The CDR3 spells CAIVADPYEQYF. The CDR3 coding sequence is TGTGCCATCGTGGCGGATCCCTACGAGCAGTACTTC.